This is a list of T cell receptor beta chains from one sample in a study of blood T cell repertoires in COVID-19. Only in-frame clones appear in the TCRdb table, and some are missing; sequencing was by immunoSEQ multiplex PCR. The sample lists 200,000 to 250,000 clones, about 88% occurring once. The sample comprised peripheral blood. These receptors originate from a man in his fifties with COVID-19, enrolled during active disease. CDR3s include the opening cysteine and the closing phenylalanine or tryptophan. D genes are given only for firm matches. The size entry is marked missing in some rows and otherwise reads once, few, many or a size class.

>TRBJ2-7|15|TRBV3-1/TRBV3-2|NA|TRBD2
CASSPPGLAGSEQYF
TGTGCCAGCAGCCCGCCGGGACTAGCGGGGTCCGAGCAGTACTTC
>TRBJ1-5|15|TRBV28|NA|NA
CASSLRGGRNQPQHF
TGTGCCAGCAGTTTACGCGGGGGCAGGAATCAGCCCCAGCATTTT
>TRBJ2-7|15|TRBV19|NA|TRBD1
CASSQRTTGGYEQYF
TGTGCCAGTAGCCAAAGGACGACAGGGGGCTACGAGCAGTACTTC
>TRBJ1-2|17|TRBV19|NA|TRBD1
CASSRSGTGISLGGYTF
TGTGCCAGTTCCCGATCCGGGACAGGAATTTCCCTGGGAGGCTACACCTTC
>TRBJ2-1|11|TRBV12-3/TRBV12-4|once|NA
CASSLSYEQFF
TGTGCCAGCAGTCTCTCTTATGAGCAGTTCTTC
>TRBJ1-4|18|TRBV15|NA|TRBD1
CATSSSRGQPSSAEKLFF
TGTGCCACCAGCTCCAGCAGGGGACAGCCCTCATCCGCTGAAAAACTGTTTTTT
>TRBJ1-5|15|TRBV9|NA|TRBD1
CASSAGQGHGQPQHF
TGTGCCAGCAGCGCCGGACAGGGTCATGGTCAGCCCCAGCATTTT
>TRBJ1-6|20|TRBV2|once|TRBD1
CASRKEMTGFSRGYNSPLHF
TGTGCCAGCAGGAAAGAGATGACAGGGTTTTCCCGGGGATATAATTCACCCCTCCACTTT
>TRBJ2-1|14|TRBV19|NA|NA
CASSLYGAHNEQFF
TGTGCCAGTAGTTTGTACGGAGCCCACAATGAGCAGTTCTTC
>TRBJ2-2|14|TRBV10-3|NA|NA
CAISPGPSAGELFF
TGTGCCATCAGCCCCGGGCCTAGCGCCGGGGAGCTGTTTTTT
>TRBJ2-5|19|TRBV19|once|TRBD2
CASSPGLAGGRGLQETQYF
TGTGCCAGTAGTCCAGGACTAGCGGGAGGTAGGGGGCTCCAAGAGACCCAGTACTTC
>TRBJ2-7|15|TRBV11-3|NA|NA
CASSPQTSQIHEQYF
TGTGCCAGCAGCCCACAGACTAGTCAGATCCACGAGCAGTACTTC
>TRBJ1-1|14|TRBV7-9|NA|TRBD1
CASSLKDRTGEAFF
TGTGCCAGCAGCTTAAAAGACCGGACAGGAGAAGCTTTCTTT
>TRBJ2-1|14|TRBV7-2|NA|TRBD2
CASSWTSGGSEQFF
TGTGCCAGCAGCTGGACTAGCGGGGGCTCTGAGCAGTTCTTC
>TRBJ1-5|15|TRBV30|few|NA
CAWSRGGAGNQPQHF
TGTGCCTGGAGTAGGGGGGGTGCGGGCAATCAGCCCCAGCATTTT
>TRBJ2-1|16|TRBV28|NA|TRBD2
CASSPPSGGPYNEQFF
TGTGCCAGCAGTCCCCCAAGCGGGGGGCCATACAATGAGCAGTTCTTC
>TRBJ1-4|14|TRBV30|NA|NA
CAWSPSGVGEKLFF
TGTGCCTGGAGTCCCTCAGGGGTTGGGGAAAAACTGTTTTTT
>TRBJ2-5|12|TRBV19|NA|NA
CASSIAGETQYF
TGTGCCAGTAGTATAGCCGGGGAGACCCAGTACTTC
>TRBJ1-2|16|TRBV3-1/TRBV3-2|NA|TRBD1
CASSQDKGTGNYGYTF
TGTGCCAGCAGCCAAGATAAGGGGACAGGGAACTATGGCTACACCTTC
>TRBJ1-2|18|TRBV5-5|once|TRBD1
CASSLTPGQGGSNYGYTF
TGTGCCAGCAGCTTGACCCCGGGACAGGGAGGGTCGAACTATGGCTACACCTTC
>TRBJ2-7|14|TRBV5-1|NA|TRBD2
CASSRTSGNYEQYF
TGCGCCAGCAGCCGGACTAGCGGGAACTACGAGCAGTACTTC
>TRBJ2-5|15|TRBV7-9|NA|TRBD1
CASSYGTGGEETQYF
TGTGCCAGCAGTTACGGGACAGGGGGTGAAGAGACCCAGTACTTC
>TRBJ2-3|16|TRBV4-1|NA|TRBD2
CASSQGTSGRTDTQYF
TGCGCCAGCAGCCAAGGGACTAGCGGGAGGACAGATACGCAGTATTTT
>TRBJ1-6|18|TRBV7-2|once|TRBD1
CASSLKTGGVAERSPLHF
TGTGCCAGCAGCTTAAAGACAGGGGGCGTAGCGGAGCGTTCACCCCTCCACTTT
>TRBJ1-1|17|TRBV7-9|NA|TRBD1
CASSLALTGGPNTEAFF
TGTGCCAGCAGCTTAGCGTTAACAGGGGGTCCGAACACTGAAGCTTTCTTT
>TRBJ1-2|13|TRBV12-3/TRBV12-4|NA|NA
CASSLGHDYGYTF
TGTGCCAGCAGCCTGGGACATGACTATGGCTACACCTTC
>TRBJ2-4|14|TRBV6-5|NA|TRBD1
CASSQDRGGNIQYF
TGTGCCAGCAGTCAGGACAGGGGAGGAAACATTCAGTACTTC
>TRBJ2-1|12|TRBV7-3|NA|NA
CASSPDIHEQFF
TGTGCCAGCAGCCCGGACATCCATGAGCAGTTCTTC
>TRBJ1-4|15|TRBV7-9|NA|NA
CASSMGGPINEKLFF
TGTGCCAGCAGCATGGGGGGGCCGATCAATGAAAAACTGTTTTTT
>TRBJ1-2|12|TRBV28|NA|NA
CASRGVNYGYTF
TGTGCCAGCCGGGGGGTTAACTATGGCTACACCTTC
>TRBJ2-2|19|TRBV14|NA|TRBD2
CASMRTRSSGGANTGELFF
TGTGCCAGCATGAGGACCAGGAGTAGCGGGGGGGCGAACACCGGGGAGCTGTTTTTT
>TRBJ2-1|17|TRBV5-1|NA|TRBD2
CASSFWLAGEIPSEQFF
TGCGCCAGCAGCTTTTGGCTAGCGGGAGAAATCCCATCTGAGCAGTTCTTC
>TRBJ1-4|15|TRBV7-2|NA|TRBD1
CASSLDRGRGEKLFF
TGTGCCAGCAGCTTAGACAGGGGGAGGGGTGAAAAACTGTTTTTT
>TRBJ2-2|12|TRBV11-3|NA|NA
CASRSGTGELFF
TGTGCCAGCAGATCCGGGACCGGGGAGCTGTTTTTT
>TRBJ2-5|14|TRBV5-1|NA|TRBD1
CASRFQQGAQGLNF
TGCGCCAGCAGGTTCCAACAGGGGGCGCAAGGTTTGAACTTC
>TRBJ1-1|12|TRBV3-1/TRBV3-2|NA|NA
CASSPLEGRTFF
TGTGCCAGCAGCCCGTTGGAGGGTAGGACTTTCTTT
>TRBJ1-6|17|TRBV30|NA|TRBD1
CAWRYTGRDSYNSPLHF
TGTGCCTGGAGATACACAGGCAGGGACAGCTATAATTCACCCCTCCACTTT
>TRBJ2-5|13|TRBV3-1/TRBV3-2|NA|TRBD1
CASSKGQGGTQYF
TGTGCCAGCAGCAAGGGACAGGGCGGGACCCAGTACTTC
>TRBJ2-5|16|TRBV18|NA|TRBD1
CASSPTRQGVQETQYF
TGTGCCAGCTCACCAACCCGACAGGGGGTACAAGAGACCCAGTACTTC
>TRBJ1-5|15|TRBV6-6|NA|TRBD1
CASSFRDRVNQPQHF
TGTGCCAGCAGTTTCCGGGACAGGGTTAATCAGCCCCAGCATTTT
>TRBJ2-7|13|TRBV29-1|NA|NA
CSVEDAQSYEQYF
TGCAGCGTTGAAGACGCTCAGTCCTACGAGCAGTACTTC
>TRBJ1-1|13|TRBV27|once|NA
CASSTPEVSRAFF
TGTGCCAGCAGCACCCCTGAGGTCAGTAGGGCTTTCTTT
>TRBJ2-1|15|TRBV9|few|TRBD2
CASSLTSDSYNEQFF
TGTGCCAGCAGCCTCACTAGCGACTCCTACAATGAGCAGTTCTTC
>TRBJ2-1|13|TRBV11-2|NA|TRBD2
CASRPGGSDEQFF
TGTGCCAGCAGGCCGGGCGGGAGCGATGAGCAGTTCTTC
>TRBJ2-3|15|TRBV7-9|NA|NA
CASSPPGISTDTQYF
TGTGCCAGCAGCCCCCCCGGGATTAGCACAGATACGCAGTATTTT